Listed below are T cell receptor beta chains from one sample, sequenced in a study of blood T cells in healthy people across ages. Via MiXCR, TCRdb re-called the 5' RACE reads, giving one row per CDR3 protein. The profile shows approximately 1.5 million distinct CDR3 sequences, almost 35% of them singletons. The sample was blood. The source of these receptors is a woman under 40 in good health. Each CDR3 is given with its conserved first and last residue. The D gene is left open where the match is weak. Part of the rows lack a size; the others show once, few, many or a class for expanded clones.

>TRBJ1-1|-|-|TRBV28
TGTGCCAGCAGTACCGATACTATGAACACTGAAACTTTCTTT
CASSTDTMNTETFF
>TRBJ1-1|-|TRBD1|TRBV5-1
TGCGCCAGCACAGCTATACGAGGACAGGGGTTCTTTAGCACTGAAGCTTTCTTT
CASTAIRGQGFFSTEAFF
>TRBJ2-5|-|TRBD2|TRBV2
TGTGCCAGCAGCGGACTAGCGGGGAGTCAAGAGACCCAGTACTTC
CASSGLAGSQETQYF
>TRBJ2-7|many|-|TRBV7-2
TGTGCCAGCAGCTACAGGCCCAGCTCCTACGAGCAGTACTTC
CASSYRPSSYEQYF
>TRBJ2-3|-|-|TRBV7-9
TGTGCCAGCAGCTTAGTCGGTATGGTCCCAGATACGCTGTATTTT
CASSLVGMVPDTLYF
>TRBJ2-7|many|TRBD2|TRBV12-3/TRBV12-4
TGTGCCAGCAGTCTGAGGCGGGGGGCCCTAGTCTACGAGCAGTACTTC
CASSLRRGALVYEQYF
>TRBJ1-4|few|-|TRBV11-2
TGTGCCAGCAGGGCCATTGAAAAACGGTTTTTT
CASRAIEKRFF
>TRBJ2-4|once|TRBD1|TRBV12-3/TRBV12-4
TGTGCCAGCAGTGGACAGGTGCTAACCAAAAACATTCAGTACTTC
CASSGQVLTKNIQYF
>TRBJ1-1|few|-|TRBV7-2
TGTGCCAGCAGCCCCCCGGGGGGACCCAACACTGAAGCTTTCTTT
CASSPPGGPNTEAFF
>TRBJ2-7|few|-|TRBV12-3/TRBV12-4
TGTGCCAGCAGTCTCGGCCGGGCCCCTGAGCAGTACTTC
CASSLGRAPEQYF
>TRBJ1-2|-|-|TRBV6-5
TGTGCCAGCAGTTGCCGGGGGTGCTATGGCTACACCTTC
CASSCRGCYGYTF
>TRBJ1-5|many|-|TRBV12-3/TRBV12-4
TGTGCCAGCAGTTTTAGGGATAGCAATCAGCCCCAGCATTTT
CASSFRDSNQPQHF
>TRBJ1-1|-|-|TRBV20-1
TGCAGTGCTCGTTGGGAAAAGGGAAGGACTGAAGCTTTCTTT
CSARWEKGRTEAFF
>TRBJ2-2|once|TRBD1|TRBV7-9
TGTGCCAGCAGCTCCTCGCCCGGGACAGGGGTGTTGATGGCCGGGGAGCTGTTTTTT
CASSSSPGTGVLMAGELFF